These T cell receptor beta chains were read from a single sample in a study of cytomegalovirus exposure and HLA in healthy donors. Profiled with immunoSEQ multiplex PCR; TCRdb holds only in-frame clones, not every one. The table has around 100,000 clones, roughly two thirds seen once. Sequenced sample: PBMCs. The origin of the receptors is a woman in her thirties in good health and CMV-seronegative. The conserved cysteine and the conserved F or W are not part of the CDR3 here. A D gene is named only where the DNA matches it firmly.

d_call: TRBD2
v_call: TRBV11-2
cdr3_length: 14
cdr3_aa: ASSLDTSGAYNEQF

d_call: .
v_call: TRBV5-1
cdr3_length: 13
cdr3_aa: ASSTLSGSSYEQY

d_call: TRBD2
v_call: TRBV18
cdr3_length: 14
cdr3_aa: ASSPLAAGDYNEQF

d_call: TRBD2
v_call: TRBV18
cdr3_length: 12
cdr3_aa: ASSEREGVYEQY

d_call: TRBD1
v_call: TRBV7-8
cdr3_length: 12
cdr3_aa: ASSFGQGPNGYT

d_call: .
v_call: TRBV15
cdr3_length: 12
cdr3_aa: ATSRDTGRGIQY

d_call: .
v_call: TRBV7-2
cdr3_length: 12
cdr3_aa: ASSFQTGSYEQY

d_call: .
v_call: TRBV6-5
cdr3_length: 11
cdr3_aa: ASSRTVSYGYT

d_call: .
v_call: TRBV14
cdr3_length: 13
cdr3_aa: ASSQVRTGLETQY

d_call: .
v_call: TRBV18
cdr3_length: 13
cdr3_aa: ASSNRRGGNQPQH

d_call: .
v_call: TRBV6-6
cdr3_length: 14
cdr3_aa: ASSYGSGKGYNEQF

d_call: TRBD1
v_call: TRBV9
cdr3_length: 13
cdr3_aa: ASSVAPDRAYEQY

d_call: .
v_call: TRBV6-6
cdr3_length: 12
cdr3_aa: ASGPVPVYNEQF

d_call: .
v_call: TRBV14
cdr3_length: 13
cdr3_aa: ASSQAGGRGTEAF

d_call: TRBD2
v_call: TRBV2
cdr3_length: 12
cdr3_aa: ASKPGLADYEQY

d_call: .
v_call: TRBV10-3
cdr3_length: 12
cdr3_aa: AISDPGQNTEAF

d_call: .
v_call: TRBV5-4
cdr3_length: 11
cdr3_aa: ASSTGGGNIQY

d_call: .
v_call: TRBV9
cdr3_length: 13
cdr3_aa: ASSVSIAETYEQY

d_call: TRBD1
v_call: TRBV5-6
cdr3_length: 11
cdr3_aa: ASSLGQGYEQF

d_call: TRBD1
v_call: TRBV4-3
cdr3_length: 15
cdr3_aa: ASSQDRGRDSSYEQY

d_call: TRBD1
v_call: TRBV7-2
cdr3_length: 11
cdr3_aa: ASSRQGINEQF

d_call: TRBD2
v_call: TRBV7-2
cdr3_length: 13
cdr3_aa: ASSLLADYYNEQF

d_call: TRBD1
v_call: TRBV4-1
cdr3_length: 12
cdr3_aa: ASSQADRVKGYT